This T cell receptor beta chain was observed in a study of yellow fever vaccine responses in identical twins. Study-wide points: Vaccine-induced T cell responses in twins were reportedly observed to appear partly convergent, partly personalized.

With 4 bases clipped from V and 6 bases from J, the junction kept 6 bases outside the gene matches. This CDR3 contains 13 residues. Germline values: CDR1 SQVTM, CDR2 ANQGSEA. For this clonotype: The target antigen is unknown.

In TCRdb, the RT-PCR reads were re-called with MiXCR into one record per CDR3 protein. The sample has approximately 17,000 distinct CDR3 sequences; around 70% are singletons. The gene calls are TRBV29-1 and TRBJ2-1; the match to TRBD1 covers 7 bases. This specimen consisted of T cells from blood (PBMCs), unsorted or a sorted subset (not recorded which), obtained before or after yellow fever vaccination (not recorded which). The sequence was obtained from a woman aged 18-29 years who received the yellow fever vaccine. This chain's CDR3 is CSVAGQNFNEQFF. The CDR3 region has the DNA TGCAGCGTTGCGGGACAGAATTTCAATGAGCAGTTCTTC.